Below are 13 T cell receptor beta chains sequenced from a single sample in a study of blood T cell repertoires in COVID-19. Sequencing was performed with immunoSEQ multiplex PCR; in TCRdb, only in-frame clones are kept and a portion is missing. The top ten hold 2.5% to 4% of the sample, which has 250,000 or so clones, over 70% seen once. Sequenced material: peripheral blood. The receptors stem from a woman aged 80 or over with acute or convalescent COVID-19.

The table lists this clone with a few counts. This chain links TRBV7-2 with TRBJ1-3; weak D call: TRBD1 (5 bases). The CDR3 loop spans 14 amino acids. CDR1 SGHTA and CDR2 FQGNSA come from the germline V gene. V was pared by 4 bases and J by 0 bases, with 7 bases between. The CDR3 protein is CASSSGGSGNTIYF. The CDR3 DNA follows: TGTGCCAGCAGCTCCGGGGGCTCTGGAAACACCATATATTTT.

The CDR3 sequence is CASSQQAGYNEQFF. CDR3 sequence (DNA): TGTGCCAGCAGCCAACAGGCGGGTTACAATGAGCAGTTCTTC. The V call is TRBV3-1 (or the pseudogene TRBV3-2), the J call TRBJ2-1, with D possibly matching TRBD2 (5 bases). V lost 2 bases to trimming and J lost 4 bases, with 9 bases between them. This CDR3 has 14 residues. CDR1 is LGHDT, CDR2 YNNKEL, per germline (reference sequence).

The chain employs TRBV5-1 and TRBJ1-1; D gene ambiguous. Germline values: CDR1 SGHRS, CDR2 YFSETQ. Trimming stripped 6 bases from V and 1 base from J, with 7 bases between. This CDR3 region has 12 residues. DNA of the CDR3: TGCGCCAGCAAGTCAGGGAACACTGAAGCTTTCTTT. This sequence encodes CASKSGNTEAFF. Together with reference TRBV5-1 and TRBJ1-1, the CDR3 gives the full variable domain: KAGVTQTPRYLIKTRGQQVTLSCSPISGHRSVSWYQQTPGQGLQFLFEYFSETQRNKGNFPGRFSGRQFSNSRSEMNVSTLELGDSALYLCASKSGNTEAFFGQGTRLTVV.

This clone showed up just a few times. This rearrangement joins TRBV7-2 to TRBJ1-4; no reliable D call. CDR1 SGHTA and CDR2 FQGNSA come from the germline V gene. The V gene lost 5 bases and the J gene lost 7 bases, with 14 bases spanning the gap. The CDR3 covers 14 residues. The CDR3 nucleotides are TGTGCCAGCAGCCTCCAGAGGGCCGGTGAAAAACTGTTTTTT. This gives the protein CASSLQRAGEKLFF.

The chain is built from TRBV11-2 and TRBJ2-3; 7 positions agree with TRBD1. V gave up 3 bases and J gave up 1 base; unmatched junction bases: 4. The V gene's germline CDR1 is SGHAT and CDR2 FQNNGV. This CDR3 is 15 amino acids long. DNA for the CDR3: TGTGCCAGCAGCTTGGGGACAGAGGGCACAGATACGCAGTATTTT. Amino acid sequence: CASSLGTEGTDTQYF.

The chain employs TRBV18 and TRBJ1-6, with a tentative D call TRBD1 (5 bases). Germline V gives CDR1 KGHSH, CDR2 LQKENI. The CDR3 covers 16 residues. V dropped 1 base and J dropped 8 bases, with 15 bases sitting between them. The CDR3 bases are TGTGCCAGCTCACCACAGGGACGTCCGGGGGATTCACCCCTCCACTTT. Its translation: CASSPQGRPGDSPLHF.

The rearrangement uses TRBV6-5 and TRBJ1-6, with TRBD1 matching over 7 bases. The CDR3 contains 15 residues. CDR1 is MNHEY and CDR2 is SVGAGI in the germline V gene. V shed 5 bases and J 5 bases; nucleotides not matched to a gene: 6. DNA of the CDR3: TGTGCCAGCAGTAGGTCCGGGACAGATAATTCACCCCTCCACTTT. Residues: CASSRSGTDNSPLHF.

As regards this clone: The same CDR3 can be traced to other DNA sequences in this sample. The V and J genes are TRBV2 and TRBJ2-7; maybe TRBD1 (5 bases). CDR1 SNHLY and CDR2 FYNNEI come from the germline V gene. The V end lost 7 bases, the J end lost 0 bases, and 7 bases lay between the germline ends. The CDR3 covers 12 residues. Here the CDR3 DNA reads TGTGCCAGCAAGGGGTCCTCCTACGAGCAGTACTTC. Encoded protein: CASKGSSYEQYF. The variable domain in full, completed from reference TRBV2 and TRBJ2-7, reads EPEVTQTPSHQVTQMGQEVILRCVPISNHLYFYWYRQILGQKVEFLVSFYNNEISEKSEIFDDQFSVERPDGSNFTLKIRSTKLEDSAMYFCASKGSSYEQYFGPGTRLTVT.

The CDR3 is CASRTSGVTDTQYF. CDR3 coding DNA: TGCGCCAGCAGAACTAGCGGGGTCACAGATACGCAGTATTTT. The J gene is TRBJ2-3, the V gene TRBV5-1; 10 nucleotides align to TRBD2. This CDR3 is built from 14 residues. V gave up 5 bases and J gave up 2 bases; unmatched junction bases: 2. CDR1 and CDR2 (germline): SGHRS, YFSETQ.

The genes are TRBV11-2 and TRBJ2-5; 9 nucleotides agree with TRBD2. The CDR3 has 15 residues. CDR1 and CDR2 (germline): SGHAT, FQNNGV. V lost 5 bases and J lost 4; bases outside the gene matches: 8. In DNA form, the CDR3 reads TGTGCCAGCAGCCCTAATAGCGGGAGTGGAGAGACCCAGTACTTC. As protein: CASSPNSGSGETQYF.

J is TRBJ1-5 and V is TRBV19, with 10 nucleotides matching TRBD1. Germline V lookup: CDR1 LNHDA, CDR2 SQIVND (reference sequence). J lost 6 bases, V lost 6 bases, and 5 bases had no gene match. The CDR3 runs to 14 residues. The CDR3 spells CASRETGGGQPQHF. The CDR3 coding sequence is TGTGCCAGTAGGGAGACAGGGGGCGGTCAGCCCCAGCATTTT.

In this sample, this clone turned up a few times. The rearrangement links TRBV5-1 to TRBJ2-7, with D uncertain. CDR1 and CDR2 from the germline V gene are SGHRS and YFSETQ. V was clipped by 0 bases and J by 0 bases, with 7 bases between them. The CDR3 is 14 amino acids. The CDR3: CASSLGQDSYEQYF. The CDR3 DNA reads TGCGCCAGCAGCTTGGGCCAGGACTCCTACGAGCAGTACTTC. The entire variable domain, with the rest obtained from reference TRBV5-1 and TRBJ2-7, is as follows: KAGVTQTPRYLIKTRGQQVTLSCSPISGHRSVSWYQQTPGQGLQFLFEYFSETQRNKGNFPGRFSGRQFSNSRSEMNVSTLELGDSALYLCASSLGQDSYEQYFGPGTRLTVT.

The chain joins TRBV19 to TRBJ1-2; D ambiguous. The V and J ends lost 0 bases and 4 bases respectively, with 12 bases between them. Germline loops: CDR1 LNHDA, CDR2 SQIVND (reference sequence). This CDR3 comprises 15 residues. This CDR3 reads CASSIDQVRTYGYTF. The CDR3 bases are TGTGCCAGTAGTATAGATCAAGTCAGAACCTATGGCTACACCTTC.